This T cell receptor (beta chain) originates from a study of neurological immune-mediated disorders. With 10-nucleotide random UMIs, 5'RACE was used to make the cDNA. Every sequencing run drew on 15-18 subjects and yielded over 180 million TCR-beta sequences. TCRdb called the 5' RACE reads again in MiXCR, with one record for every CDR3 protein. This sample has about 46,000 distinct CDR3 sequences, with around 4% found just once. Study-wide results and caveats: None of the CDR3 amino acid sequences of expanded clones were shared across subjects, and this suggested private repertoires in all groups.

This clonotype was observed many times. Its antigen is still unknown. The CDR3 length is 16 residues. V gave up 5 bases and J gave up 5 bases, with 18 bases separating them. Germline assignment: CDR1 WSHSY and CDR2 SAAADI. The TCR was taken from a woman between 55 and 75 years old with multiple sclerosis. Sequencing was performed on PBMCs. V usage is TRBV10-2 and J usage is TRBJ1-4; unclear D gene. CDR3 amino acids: CASSNSEGQLNEKLFF. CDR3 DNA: TGCGCCAGCAGTAATTCTGAAGGGCAACTGAATGAAAAACTGTTTTTT.